The clone carrying this T cell receptor (beta chain) was recorded only once. Using immunoSEQ multiplex PCR, the repertoire was profiled, and TCRdb retains in-frame clones only, with some absent. The sample contains 110,000 or so clones, less than 90% of which appear only once. The CDR3 spans 15 residues. Trimming stripped 0 bases from V and 0 bases from J, with 10 bases between. The germline V gene encodes CDR1 SGHDT and CDR2 YYEEEE. The record originates from a study of cytomegalovirus exposure and HLA in healthy donors. The sequenced sample was PBMCs. This clonotype was obtained from a man aged 18 to 29 in good health and CMV-seropositive. The chain joins TRBV5-6 to TRBJ2-7, with a tentative D call TRBD1 (5 bases). As DNA, the CDR3 is TGTGCCAGCAGCTTGGGGGTAGGGGACTCCTACGAGCAGTACTTC. It encodes CASSLGVGDSYEQYF.